This is a list of T cell receptor beta chains from one sample in a study of brain T cells in children with intractable seizures. Here immunoSEQ multiplex PCR was the method, and the copy in TCRdb shows in-frame clones only, minus some. There are 340,000 or so clones in the sample; over 90% occur only once, and under 7% lies in the top ten. Sequencing used peripheral blood, obtained roughly 5 months after surgery. The receptors were gathered from a boy under three years old with tuberous sclerosis and intractable seizures. Each CDR3 is given without its conserved first and last residue.

J: TRBJ1-1; V: TRBV7-2; CDR3: ASSLAGTNTEAF
J: TRBJ2-5; V: TRBV4-1; CDR3: ASSQGGAGGYQETQY
J: TRBJ2-1; V: TRBV10-3; CDR3: ATRRLLAGGDNEQF
J: TRBJ2-1; V: TRBV7-9; CDR3: ASRGRGAHEQF
J: TRBJ1-2; V: TRBV4-1; CDR3: ASSQDHRDTNGYT
J: TRBJ2-7; V: TRBV18; CDR3: ASSPRVQGWDEQY
J: TRBJ2-7; V: TRBV6-5; CDR3: ASSSGASYEQY
J: TRBJ2-1; V: TRBV19; CDR3: ASSRTSGRALYNEQF
J: TRBJ2-1; V: TRBV5-4; CDR3: ASSGTGTSGYNEQF
J: TRBJ2-5; V: TRBV5-1; CDR3: ASSPQRQVLDGETQY
J: TRBJ2-7; V: TRBV5-6; CDR3: ASSLFASGSGEQY
J: TRBJ2-3; V: TRBV7-3; CDR3: ASSSKLAEGTDTQY
J: TRBJ2-3; V: TRBV10-2; CDR3: ASSESLPPPWADTQY
J: TRBJ2-1; V: TRBV5-8; CDR3: ASISEQGFHEQF
J: TRBJ2-7; V: TRBV13; CDR3: ASSFFRSRSSANYEQY
J: TRBJ2-3; V: TRBV7-3; CDR3: ASSLTPRAVSTDTQY
J: TRBJ2-1; V: TRBV30; CDR3: AWRYGSNEQF
J: TRBJ1-6; V: TRBV19; CDR3: ASSIPPDRVPNSPLH
J: TRBJ2-7; V: TRBV5-1; CDR3: ASSLGPGATVYEQY
J: TRBJ1-2; V: TRBV30; CDR3: AWISGGGGYT
J: TRBJ1-1; V: TRBV9; CDR3: ASSVGHATEAF
J: TRBJ2-7; V: TRBV27; CDR3: GAGLAGGYEQY
J: TRBJ2-3; V: TRBV11-1; CDR3: ASSSGWGTDTQY
J: TRBJ2-1; V: TRBV10-3; CDR3: AISETSGSTYEQF
J: TRBJ2-7; V: TRBV6-6; CDR3: ASSYLSTGEQY
J: TRBJ2-7; V: TRBV14; CDR3: ASSQAVSGIYEQY
J: TRBJ1-5; V: TRBV7-9; CDR3: ASSLDGGLWPQH
J: TRBJ2-7; V: TRBV5-1; CDR3: ASSLSLNYEQY
J: TRBJ2-1; V: TRBV9; CDR3: ASSVFRSDEQF
J: TRBJ2-7; V: TRBV15; CDR3: ATRRQGEVREQY
J: TRBJ1-4; V: TRBV9; CDR3: ASSVGETVNEKLF
J: TRBJ1-2; V: TRBV4-1; CDR3: ASSHPGQGNYGYT
J: TRBJ1-4; V: TRBV20-1; CDR3: SASLILGEKLF
J: TRBJ1-5; V: TRBV2; CDR3: ASSDYQGISNQPQH
J: TRBJ2-1; V: TRBV12-3/TRBV12-4; CDR3: ASQLAGAGEQF
J: TRBJ1-1; V: TRBV12-5; CDR3: ASAGPGGMNTEAF
J: TRBJ1-5; V: TRBV24-1; CDR3: ATTGDRGSGQPQH
J: TRBJ1-1; V: TRBV13; CDR3: ASSLLTRNTEAF
J: TRBJ2-5; V: TRBV12-3/TRBV12-4; CDR3: ASSEGETQY
J: TRBJ1-5; V: TRBV10-3; CDR3: AISESDRGRGGQPQH
J: TRBJ2-3; V: TRBV29-1; CDR3: SVDHIAGGPTDTQY
J: TRBJ1-3; V: TRBV3-1/TRBV3-2; CDR3: ASSAKGGRNTIY
J: TRBJ1-2; V: TRBV5-1; CDR3: ASSFGRQGLYGYT
J: TRBJ2-3; V: TRBV29-1; CDR3: SVATGARTDTQY
J: TRBJ1-2; V: TRBV2; CDR3: ARAGASRTNYGYT
J: TRBJ2-1; V: TRBV6-6; CDR3: ASSLHSGPGSYSYNEQF
J: TRBJ1-3; V: TRBV7-5; CDR3: ARSLGRIEGGNTIY
J: TRBJ2-1; V: TRBV27; CDR3: ASSLQFPTGGRINEQF
J: TRBJ2-1; V: TRBV9; CDR3: ASSVEGTGGGEQF
J: TRBJ2-5; V: TRBV4-1; CDR3: ASSQDLVGGDQETQY
J: TRBJ1-1; V: TRBV4-1; CDR3: ASSQDTLDSKNTEAF
J: TRBJ2-5; V: TRBV27; CDR3: ASSQVVGGETQY
J: TRBJ1-1; V: TRBV5-6; CDR3: ASSYPPGNTEAF
J: TRBJ2-7; V: TRBV6-5; CDR3: ASSSEGGLYEQY
J: TRBJ1-1; V: TRBV28; CDR3: ASSLSAGGGTNTEAF